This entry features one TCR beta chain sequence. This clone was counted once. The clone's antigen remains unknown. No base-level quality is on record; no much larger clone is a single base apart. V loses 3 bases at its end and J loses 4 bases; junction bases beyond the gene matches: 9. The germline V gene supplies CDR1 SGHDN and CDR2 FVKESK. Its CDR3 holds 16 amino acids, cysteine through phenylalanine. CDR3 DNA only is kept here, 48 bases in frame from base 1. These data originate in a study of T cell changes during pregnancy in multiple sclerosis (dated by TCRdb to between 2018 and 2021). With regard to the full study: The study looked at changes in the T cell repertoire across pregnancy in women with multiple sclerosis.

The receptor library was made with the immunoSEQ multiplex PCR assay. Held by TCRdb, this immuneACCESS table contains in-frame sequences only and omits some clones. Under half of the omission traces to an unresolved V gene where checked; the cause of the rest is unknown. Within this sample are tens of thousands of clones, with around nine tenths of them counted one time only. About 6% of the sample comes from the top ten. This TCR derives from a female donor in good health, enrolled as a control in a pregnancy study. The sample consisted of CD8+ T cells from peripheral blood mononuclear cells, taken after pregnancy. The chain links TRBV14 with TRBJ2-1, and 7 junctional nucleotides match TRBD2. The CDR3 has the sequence CASSHPTGGLYNEQFF. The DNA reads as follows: TGTGCCAGCAGCCACCCCACGGGGGGACTATACAATGAGCAGTTCTTC.